This entry describes one TCR beta chain. Germline CDR1 reads SGHNT; CDR2 reads YYREEE (reference sequence). V was pared by 4 bases and J by 0 bases, with 9 bases between. This CDR3 has 14 amino acids. This entry is derived from a study of blood T cell repertoires in COVID-19. Study-level information: Sites in the United States, Italy and Spain provided acute and convalescent COVID-19 samples.

Those enrolled in Seattle joined during active infection and were followed longitudinally afterward. TCRdb keeps only in-frame clones here, not all; method: immunoSEQ multiplex PCR. The sample lists about 210,000 clones; roughly 85% were seen once. The specimen sequenced was peripheral blood. This chain uses TRBV5-4 with TRBJ2-3, with no clear D. This TCR was sampled from a man over 45 with COVID-19, enrolled during active disease. The CDR3 reads CASSKIESTDTQYF. CDR3 in DNA: TGTGCCAGCAGCAAGATCGAGAGCACAGATACGCAGTATTTT.